A single sample is the source of the 7 T cell receptor beta chains below, sequenced in a study of blood T cell repertoires in COVID-19. Generated by immunoSEQ multiplex PCR, the TCRdb table keeps only in-frame clones and is missing some. The data contain 200,000 to 250,000 clones, under 90% of them singletons. The sequencing input was PBMCs or T cells enriched from blood (not recorded which). The receptors were sampled from a woman between 50 and 59 years old who had been exposed to COVID-19.

This clone has a single count. The V and J genes are TRBV5-1 and TRBJ2-3, with 9 bases aligning to TRBD2. The CDR3 runs 17 residues. The junction had 5 bases not matched to a gene; V was cut back by 0 bases and J by 0 bases. Germline V gives CDR1 SGHRS, CDR2 YFSETQ. CDR3: CASSLAAGGGSTDTQYF. CDR3 DNA sequence: TGCGCCAGCAGCTTGGCGGCGGGAGGGGGGAGCACAGATACGCAGTATTTT.

V gene TRBV6-2 or TRBV6-3 combines with J gene TRBJ2-3; 12 positions agree with TRBD2. The V and J ends lost 3 bases and 6 bases, in that order; junction bases with no gene match: 10. The CDR3 totals 17 residues. Germline lookup yields CDR1 MNHEY and CDR2 SVGEGT. The CDR3 loop reads CASSYSSSGGALDTQYF. The CDR3 nucleotides are TGTGCCAGCAGTTATTCGTCTAGCGGGGGGGCTCTGGATACGCAGTATTTT.

This clone was detected only a few times. The chain has TRBV29-1 and TRBJ2-3, with a tentative D call TRBD2 (6 bases). V was pared by 8 bases and J by 1 base, with 13 bases between. The CDR3 length is 13 residues. CDR1 SQVTM and CDR2 ANQGSEA come from the germline V gene. The CDR3 DNA sequence: TGCAGCTCTGACGGGGGAGGCACAGATACGCAGTATTTT. It yields the protein CSSDGGGTDTQYF.

The chain employs TRBV5-1 and TRBJ1-4, with a possible D match to TRBD1 (6 bases). V lost 4 bases, J lost 8 bases, and 21 bases lay in between. CDR3 length: 16 amino acids. The germline V gene has CDR1 SGHRS and CDR2 YFSETQ. CDR3 bases: TGCGCCAGCAGCCCCGGGACCCAGGGGATCAAGGAAAAACTGTTTTTT. Amino acid sequence: CASSPGTQGIKEKLFF.

The V and J genes are TRBV9 and TRBJ2-5; 9 bases line up with TRBD1. The junction had 8 bases not matched to a gene; V was cut back by 0 bases and J by 5 bases. Germline lookup yields CDR1 SGDLS and CDR2 YYNGEE. The length of the CDR3 is 16 residues. The CDR3 DNA reads as TGTGCCAGCAGCGTAGGGTTGGACAGGGGAAGGGAGACCCAGTACTTC. It is translated as CASSVGLDRGRETQYF.

The V call is TRBV12-3 or TRBV12-4, the J call TRBJ2-2; no clear D gene. The CDR3 is 13 amino acids. The V end lost 5 bases, the J end lost 5 bases, and 9 bases lay between the germline ends. CDR3 region: CASSPKATGELFF. The DNA for the CDR3 is TGTGCCAGCAGTCCCAAAGCTACCGGGGAGCTGTTTTTT.

This clone was recorded a few times. The gene calls are TRBV19 and TRBJ1-2; 8 bases are shared with TRBD1. Trimming cost V 4 bases and J 0 bases; bases outside gene matches: 4. This CDR3 is built from 15 residues. Germline V gene lookup returns CDR1 LNHDA and CDR2 SQIVND (reference sequence). The CDR3 reads CASSTQQGANYGYTF. DNA for the CDR3: TGTGCCAGTAGTACCCAACAGGGGGCTAACTATGGCTACACCTTC.